This T cell receptor beta chain was observed in a study of blood T cells in healthy people across ages (dated by TCRdb to the mid-2010s). Background on the whole study: Template switching captured roughly one uniquely barcoded TCR beta cDNA molecule per two T cells in model experiments. Using deep sequencing normalized with unique cDNA molecular identifiers, the study measured how TCR beta repertoire diversity changes with age. Donors were grouped into four age groups: young (average approximately 15 years), middle-aged (less than 40), aged (62) and long-lived (around 80). To avoid experimental bias, donors of different ages were distributed randomly across sequencing lanes. Two additional independent replicas of 1 million unique cDNA reads from the same blood draw were analyzed for two donors (one aged 18 to 29 and one aged 80 or older).

Libraries were prepared through 5' RACE. Sequencing used an Illumina HiSeq 2500. The second PCR ran for roughly 7 to 12 cycles and used a J-beta primer mix along with a sample-barcoded 5' primer. Each TCR beta cDNA molecule received a unique molecular identifier from a template-switch 5' adaptor carrying 12 random nucleotides. Each sample yielded at least 2.5 million CDR3-containing paired-end reads. All of the RNA was converted into first-strand cDNA using the Mint cDNA synthesis kit, with a TRBC-specific oligonucleotide serving as the primer. Following uracil-DNA glycosylase treatment, all cDNA underwent a first 18-cycle PCR with the universal primers M1SS and BC2_uni_R. In the original analysis: For normalization, 1 million high-quality reads were randomly selected from each sample, with every read carrying a distinct molecular identifier. Instead of being binned into consensus sequences, reads that shared molecular identifiers were thrown out. MiTCR, run with a Q25 quality threshold and the strictest error-elimination algorithm, handled CDR3 identification, clonotype clustering and error correction. A nonparametric unseen species model with Euler transformation was used to estimate a lower bound on total TCR beta diversity. TCRdb reanalyzed the raw reads on its own, using fastp at Q25 for trimming and MiXCR for clone calling, and kept in-frame beta chains. Each CDR3 protein gets just one entry, which takes the most common genes and DNA from the rows behind it. The V and J calls follow TCRdb's processing rather than the paper's. This sample is represented by some 670,000 distinct CDR3 sequences; 52% of them were singletons. The ten largest clones capture about 13% of the sample.

The approximately 40 donors, aged roughly 6 to 100 years, were systemically healthy Caucasian individuals from Russia. About 10 milliliters of peripheral blood were collected from each donor into EDTA-treated Vacutainer tubes. Ficoll-Paque density-gradient centrifugation was used to isolate PBMCs, with at least 7 million obtained per sample. Trizol reagent was used to extract total RNA from PBMCs, with at least 5 micrograms per sample. For every donor, an aliquot of PBMCs went through flow cytometry to measure the percentages of naive CD45RAhigh/CD27high T cells. From the germline V gene (reference sequence), CDR1 is MNHNY and CDR2 is SVGAGI. V loses 5 bases, J loses 2 bases, and the germline ends lie 10 bases apart. The CDR3, cysteine through phenylalanine, is 13 amino acids long. Only the CDR3 DNA is retained, 39 bases long and in frame from the first base. This clonotype was picked up many times. Its antigen has not been determined. No base quality information exists; no much larger clone differs at one position.

Beyond this particular receptor, the publication reports: Bulk unsorted PBMC profiling prevented conclusive comparison of naive and antigen-experienced compartments. Observed TCR beta diversity correlated strongly with the percentage of naive T cells measured by flow cytometry. Because the CMV infection status of the donors was unknown, age-related changes in expanded clonotypes may potentially have been confounded. Observed TCR beta diversity per million T cells fell roughly linearly with age, and a significant reduction was already apparent by age roughly 40. Estimates of total diversity based on one million sequenced T cells were considered lower bounds and underestimates. The long-lived group showed more naive CD4+ T cells, fewer expanded clones and increased TCR diversity than the aged group, suggesting age selection.

The chain links TRBV6-6 with TRBJ2-7, with TRBD1 tentatively as D gene (5 bases match). The receptor was isolated from a woman of 80 years or more in good health. The source material was blood. At the DNA level, the sequence is TGTGCCAGCAGTCTACAGGAGACCTACGAGCAGTACTTC. The translation is CASSLQETYEQYF.